This TCR beta chain originates from a study of blood T cell repertoires in COVID-19. About the study: The United States, Italy and Spain provided the acute and convalescent COVID-19 samples.

Study processing details: Amplification of reference gene primers was used by the study to estimate nucleated cell counts. The method was immunoSEQ multiplex PCR; TCRdb's version includes in-frame clones alone and lacks a portion of them. Clone size and the V and J calls come from that table; the DNA yielded D and trimming. The table records around 170,000 clones, 80% of them present only once. This CDR3 contains 15 residues. V lost 3 bases, J lost 2 bases, and 12 bases lay in between. Germline CDR1 MNHEY, CDR2 SMNVEV (reference sequence). V gene TRBV27 combines with J gene TRBJ2-3; possibly TRBD2 for D (6 bases). Material: PBMCs or T cells enriched from blood (not recorded which). The origin of this receptor is a man aged 60-69 years who had been exposed to COVID-19. CDR3 nucleotides: TGTGCCAGCAGTTTTTCCGGGGGTTCCACAGATACGCAGTATTTT. Translating it yields CASSFSGGSTDTQYF.